A single sample gave rise to the 28 T cell receptor beta chains below, sequenced in a study of blood T cell repertoires in COVID-19. TCRdb's table, derived via immunoSEQ multiplex PCR, lists solely in-frame clones and lacks some. The sample contains some 120,000 clones, roughly 80% of which appear only once. The specimen was peripheral blood. These receptors were collected from a woman aged 45-65 years with acute or convalescent COVID-19.

The chain carries TRBV29-1 and TRBJ2-1; 8 nucleotides align to TRBD2. The CDR3 spans 14 residues. With V trimmed by 6 bases and J by 3 bases, 7 bases remained unmatched. From germline, CDR1 is SQVTM and CDR2 ANQGSEA. CDR3 region: CSVVRGGSYNEQFF. CDR3 sequence (DNA): TGCAGCGTCGTACGCGGGGGGAGCTACAATGAGCAGTTCTTC.

The chain joins TRBV3-1 (or the pseudogene TRBV3-2) to TRBJ1-2; 10 positions match TRBD1. CDR1 and CDR2 (germline): LGHDT, YNNKEL (reference sequence). This CDR3 is 15 amino acids long. Trimming took 5 bases from V and 4 from J; bases not matched to a gene: 7. CDR3 bases: TGTGCCAGCAGCGAGACAGGGGGCGCCGGCTATGGCTACACCTTC. It is translated as CASSETGGAGYGYTF.

The chain combines TRBV6-5 with TRBJ2-2; a possible D gene is TRBD2 (5 bases). The CDR3 spans 13 residues. Germline values: CDR1 MNHEY, CDR2 SVGAGI. V was clipped by 7 bases and J by 8 bases, with 14 bases between them. The CDR3 sequence: CASTQPGTGELFF. CDR3 nucleotide sequence: TGTGCCAGCACTCAGCCGGGAACAGGGGAGCTGTTTTTT.

V and J are TRBV5-1 and TRBJ1-1; D is unclear. V dropped 4 bases and J dropped 1 base, with 11 bases sitting between them. The CDR3 runs 14 residues. Per the germline V gene, CDR1 is SGHRS and CDR2 is YFSETQ. This CDR3 reads CASSAAGENTEAFF. DNA for the CDR3: TGCGCCAGCAGCGCCGCCGGGGAGAACACTGAAGCTTTCTTT. The full variable domain, completed using reference TRBV5-1 and TRBJ1-1, is KAGVTQTPRYLIKTRGQQVTLSCSPISGHRSVSWYQQTPGQGLQFLFEYFSETQRNKGNFPGRFSGRQFSNSRSEMNVSTLELGDSALYLCASSAAGENTEAFFGQGTRLTVV.

This rearrangement joins TRBV3-1 (or the pseudogene TRBV3-2) to TRBJ2-2, with D perhaps TRBD2 (6 bases). CDR1 and CDR2 from the germline V gene are LGHDT and YNNKEL (reference sequence). This CDR3 spans 18 amino acids. Trimming left V 0 bases short and J 2 bases short, with 16 bases between. CDR3: CASSQDGQRAFNTGELFF. Written as DNA, the CDR3 is TGTGCCAGCAGCCAAGATGGGCAGCGGGCGTTTAACACCGGGGAGCTGTTTTTT.

V gene TRBV28 combines with J gene TRBJ2-7; no definite D call. The length of the CDR3 is 11 residues. Deletions cut 3 bases from V and 4 bases from J, with 4 bases between. Germline lookup yields CDR1 MDHEN and CDR2 SYDVKM. DNA for the CDR3: TGTGCCAGCAGTTTTATATACGAGCAGTACTTC. Protein sequence: CASSFIYEQYF.

This sequence joins TRBV12-5 and TRBJ1-2, with TRBD1 matching 11 bases. The CDR3 covers 15 residues. Germline trimming cut 3 bases from V and 2 bases from J; bases unmatched to any gene: 2. The V gene's germline CDR1 is LGHNT and CDR2 FRNRAP. DNA of the CDR3: TGTGCTAGTGGTTTCGGGACAGGGGGGAACTATGGCTACACCTTC. It specifies CASGFGTGGNYGYTF.

The V gene is TRBV30, the J gene TRBJ2-5; 11 bases agree with TRBD2. With V trimmed by 2 bases and J by 1 base, 15 bases remained unmatched. The CDR3 runs to 19 residues. Germline CDR1 reads GTSNPN; CDR2 reads SVGIG (reference sequence). The DNA for the CDR3 is TGTGCCTGGAGTCTCCTACTAGCGGGGGAGCGGGGGGCCCAAGAGACCCAGTACTTC. Translating it yields CAWSLLLAGERGAQETQYF.

A few counts support this clone. The CDR3 coding sequence is TGTGCCAGCAGCGGGACAGGGGGCTGGGAGACCCAGTACTTC. It yields the protein CASSGTGGWETQYF. The chain couples TRBV9 to TRBJ2-5; 11 bases fit TRBD1. This CDR3 is built from 14 residues. J gave up 5 bases and V 3 bases, and 3 bases lay outside the gene matches. The V gene's germline CDR1 is SGDLS and CDR2 YYNGEE.

The CDR3 nucleotides are TGCGCCAGCAGCTTGGGGGACAGCGTCCATGGCTACACCTTC. Translating it yields CASSLGDSVHGYTF. V and J are TRBV5-1 and TRBJ1-2; TRBD1 aligns across 7 bases. The J segment lost 6 bases and the V segment lost 0 bases, leaving 5 bases of the junction unmatched. The CDR3 is made up of 14 amino acids. Germline V lookup: CDR1 SGHRS, CDR2 YFSETQ. Based on the CDR3 plus reference TRBV5-1 and TRBJ1-2, the full variable domain is KAGVTQTPRYLIKTRGQQVTLSCSPISGHRSVSWYQQTPGQGLQFLFEYFSETQRNKGNFPGRFSGRQFSNSRSEMNVSTLELGDSALYLCASSLGDSVHGYTFGSGTRLTVV.

The J gene is TRBJ2-1, the V gene TRBV19; 8 bases align to TRBD2. Germline V CDR1 and CDR2: LNHDA, SQIVND (reference sequence). CDR3 length equals 16 residues. Unmatched junction bases numbered 8, after V lost 3 bases and J lost 4 bases. CDR3 sequence reads: CASSIGIAGLYNEQFF. The DNA of the CDR3 is TGTGCCAGTAGTATCGGGATAGCGGGGCTGTACAATGAGCAGTTCTTC.

This clone was seen a few times. This chain joins TRBV5-1 and TRBJ1-2, with D tentatively TRBD1 (5 bases). The CDR3 loop spans 14 amino acids. V dropped 4 bases and J dropped 8 bases, with 18 bases sitting between them. The germline CDR1 and CDR2 sequences are SGHRS and YFSETQ. The CDR3 DNA sequence: TGCGCCAGCAGCGCGGACATTAATCCAGGCGGCTACACCTTC. Protein sequence: CASSADINPGGYTF. The full variable domain, its missing parts supplied by reference TRBV5-1 and TRBJ1-2, is KAGVTQTPRYLIKTRGQQVTLSCSPISGHRSVSWYQQTPGQGLQFLFEYFSETQRNKGNFPGRFSGRQFSNSRSEMNVSTLELGDSALYLCASSADINPGGYTFGSGTRLTVV.

The chain carries TRBV29-1 and TRBJ1-1; TRBD1 matches at 9 bases. Germline V gene lookup returns CDR1 SQVTM and CDR2 ANQGSEA. The trim removed 7 bases at V and 2 bases at J, leaving 11 bases unmatched. This CDR3 comprises 15 residues. This CDR3 is CSAQYGTGKNTEAFF. CDR3 in DNA: TGCAGCGCCCAATACGGGACAGGGAAAAACACTGAAGCTTTCTTT. Full variable domain (rest looked up from reference TRBV29-1 and TRBJ1-1): SAVISQKPSRDICQRGTSLTIQCQVDSQVTMMFWYRQQPGQSLTLIATANQGSEATYESGFVIDKFPISRPNLTFSTLTVSNMSPEDSSIYLCSAQYGTGKNTEAFFGQGTRLTVV.

The V call is TRBV18, the J call TRBJ2-5; a possible D gene is TRBD1 (6 bases). Germline assignment: CDR1 KGHSH and CDR2 LQKENI. Trimming cost V 2 bases and J 4 bases, with 8 bases left between them. The CDR3 is 13 amino acids. CDR3 in DNA: TGTGCCAGCTCACCAACAGGGTCAGAGACCCAGTACTTC. Translating gives CASSPTGSETQYF.

This chain links TRBV4-1 with TRBJ1-5, with TRBD1 matching over 12 bases. The J segment lost 6 bases and the V segment lost 0 bases, leaving 6 bases of the junction unmatched. CDR3 length equals 17 residues. CDR1 MGHRA and CDR2 YSYEKL come from the germline V gene. The DNA of the CDR3 is TGCGCCAGCAGCCAAGATAGGGGGACAGGGGGCCCTCAGCCCCAGCATTTT. It yields the protein CASSQDRGTGGPQPQHF.

This clone has more than one count but fewer than ten. The V and J genes are TRBV27 and TRBJ1-1; 10 nucleotides match TRBD1. Germline trimming cut 3 bases from V and 0 bases from J; bases unmatched to any gene: 13. Germline V gene sequence: CDR1 MNHEY, CDR2 SMNVEV (reference sequence). The CDR3 is made up of 19 amino acids. The CDR3 loop is CASSLRTGGVRNMNTEAFF. Here the CDR3 DNA reads TGTGCCAGCAGTTTGAGGACAGGGGGGGTAAGGAATATGAACACTGAAGCTTTCTTT.

The CDR3 coding sequence is TGTGCCAGTAGTGTTAGGACAGGGGACTACGAGCAGTACTTC. This translates into CASSVRTGDYEQYF. The chain has TRBV19 and TRBJ2-7; 9 bases map to TRBD1. After removal of 5 bases from V and 3 bases from J, the junction contained 5 bases not matched to a gene. The CDR3 has 14 amino acids. Germline lookup yields CDR1 LNHDA and CDR2 SQIVND (reference sequence).

This sequence joins TRBV3-1 (or the pseudogene TRBV3-2) and TRBJ1-5; TRBD1 matches 7 bases. The CDR3 is 13 residues long. CDR1 is LGHDT, CDR2 YNNKEL, per germline (reference sequence). The J segment lost 4 bases and the V segment lost 4 bases, leaving 1 base of the junction unmatched. CDR3 region: CASSRQGNQPQHF. Here the CDR3 DNA reads TGTGCCAGCAGCCGACAGGGAAATCAGCCCCAGCATTTT.

V gene TRBV27 combines with J gene TRBJ1-1; 7 bases map to TRBD1. CDR1 and CDR2 (germline): MNHEY, SMNVEV (reference sequence). The CDR3 is 15 residues long. Losses at the gene ends were 5 bases for V and 0 bases for J; bases not matched to a gene: 6. CDR3 bases: TGTGCCAGCAGTAGATCCGGGACAGTGAACACTGAAGCTTTCTTT. Translation gives CASSRSGTVNTEAFF.

This clone came up a few times. This chain uses TRBV5-1 with TRBJ2-7, with a tentative D call TRBD1 (6 bases). Deletions cut 3 bases from V and 5 bases from J, with 15 bases between. Germline CDR1 SGHRS, CDR2 YFSETQ. The CDR3 is 14 residues long. As DNA, the CDR3 is TGCGCCAGCAGCTATAACCGGGACATCAACGAGCAGTACTTC. It is translated as CASSYNRDINEQYF.

V is TRBV5-1 and J is TRBJ1-6; TRBD1 agrees at 7 bases. The CDR3 runs 13 residues. The germline V gene has CDR1 SGHRS and CDR2 YFSETQ. The V segment lost 3 bases and the J segment 7 bases; nucleotides outside the gene matches: 1. The CDR3 is CASSWDRNSPLHF. The CDR3 coding sequence is TGCGCCAGCAGCTGGGACAGAAATTCACCCCTCCACTTT.

The chain joins TRBV23-1 to TRBJ1-1; perhaps TRBD1 as D (6 bases). TRBV23-1 is flagged as an ORF with uncertain function. V was clipped by 3 bases and J by 11 bases, with 25 bases between them. The CDR3 is 16 residues long. The CDR3 protein is CASSHLDRGGVCEAFF. The CDR3, as DNA: TGCGCCAGCAGTCACCTTGACAGAGGGGGTGTTTGTGAGGCTTTCTTT.

This clone was detected ten times or more. This rearrangement joins TRBV29-1 to TRBJ2-2; D not certain. The germline V gene encodes CDR1 SQVTM and CDR2 ANQGSEA. The CDR3 is 11 residues long. With 5 bases removed from V and 6 bases from J, the gap between germline ends came to 7 bases. For the CDR3, the DNA is TGCAGCGTTCGAGATCCCGGGGAGCTGTTTTTT. Protein sequence: CSVRDPGELFF.

This clone was counted only a few times. V gene TRBV27 combines with J gene TRBJ2-2; perhaps TRBD1 as D (6 bases). Trimming pared 3 bases from V and 4 bases from J, leaving 12 bases between. The CDR3 has 15 amino acids. The germline V gene encodes CDR1 MNHEY and CDR2 SMNVEV (reference sequence). CDR3 amino acids: CASSFSGVVTGELFF. CDR3 DNA sequence: TGTGCCAGCAGTTTCTCAGGGGTGGTCACCGGGGAGCTGTTTTTT.

The gene calls are TRBV7-2 and TRBJ2-1, with 8 bases matching TRBD2. This CDR3 is built from 15 residues. Per the germline V gene, CDR1 is SGHTA and CDR2 is FQGNSA. The ends lost 1 base at V and 8 bases at J; junction bases unmatched: 7. CDR3 DNA: TGTGCCAGCAGCTTAGGGGTTAGCGGGGTCTATGAGCAGTTCTTC. Protein sequence: CASSLGVSGVYEQFF. The full variable domain, in which reference TRBV7-2 and TRBJ2-1 provide the parts outside the CDR3, is GAGVSQSPSNKVTEKGKDVELRCDPISGHTALYWYRQSLGQGLEFLIYFQGNSAPDKSGLPSDRFSAERTGGSVSTLTIQRTQQEDSAVYLCASSLGVSGVYEQFFGPGTRLTVL.

The chain recombines TRBV10-3 with TRBJ1-1; TRBD1 matches at 8 bases. V lost 3 bases, J lost 3 bases, and 6 bases stayed unmatched. The CDR3 is 15 residues long. Germline CDR1 reads ENHRY; CDR2 reads SYGVKD. This chain's CDR3 is CAISDPGQGDTEAFF. In nucleotides, the CDR3 is TGTGCCATCAGTGATCCTGGACAGGGAGACACTGAAGCTTTCTTT.

The chain combines TRBV15 with TRBJ2-3; 10 bases agree with TRBD2. The length of the CDR3 is 17 residues. Germline CDR1 is LNHNV and CDR2 is YYDKDF (reference sequence). J lost 4 bases, V lost 3 bases, and 10 bases had no gene match. CDR3 sequence (DNA): TGTGCCACCAGCAGCCCTATCCTAGCGGGGGCGGCAGATACGCAGTATTTT. It codes for CATSSPILAGAADTQYF.

The rearrangement joins TRBV30 to TRBJ1-4; no clear D. Germline loops: CDR1 GTSNPN, CDR2 SVGIG (reference sequence). V shed 0 bases and J shed 3 bases, with 14 bases lying between them. The CDR3 sequence is 16 residues long. The CDR3 DNA reads as TGTGCCTGGAGTGTATTTATCGGCGGGCCTAATGAAAAACTGTTTTTT. Its protein is CAWSVFIGGPNEKLFF.